This T cell receptor (beta chain) was sequenced for a study of shared clonotypes between healthy human individuals. CD45RO-negative cells were positively selected for CCR7, leaving out terminally differentiated effector memory CD45RA+ cells. V shed 0 bases, J shed 3 bases, and the junction held 3 bases outside the gene matches. Germline CDR1 LGHNA, CDR2 YNFKEQ. CDR3 size: 15 residues. Assay used: immunoSEQ multiplex PCR; TCRdb lists only in-frame clones, some missing. Among about 2 million clones listed, about 95% were seen once. This receptor was identified in a man between 18 and 29 years old in good health. The sequencing input was naive CD8+ T cells sorted from blood. The V call is TRBV4-2, the J call TRBJ2-7; 9 nucleotides match TRBD2. CDR3 coding DNA: TGTGCCAGCAGCCAAGATCTAGCGGGGCGCTACGAGCAGTACTTC. It specifies CASSQDLAGRYEQYF.